This T cell receptor beta chain was observed in a study of quantifying T cell responses using KT2 cells. At the level of the study: cDNA was made from DNase-treated RNA using alpha and beta constant primers.

In germline, CDR1 is KGHDR, CDR2 SFDVKD. The CDR3 loop spans 13 amino acids. V was pared by 9 bases and J by 5 bases, with 16 bases between. This clonotype was counted ten times or more. The cDNA 3' end received a ligated oligonucleotide with a UMI. An equimolar mix of RC1.1 and RC1.2 primed the beta chain across TRBC1 and TRBC2. TCRdb recomputed calls from the UMI-ligation and nested PCR reads with MiXCR, one row per CDR3 protein. The sample has 25,000 to 35,000 distinct CDR3 sequences; over 9% are singletons. Sequencing was done on a sample of PBMCs spiked with cells of the T cell clone KT2. The V call is TRBV24-1, the J call TRBJ2-7; either TRBD1 or TRBD2 may supply D (5 bases each). This clonotype was obtained from a human donor. CDR3 DNA: TGTGCCACCTCCCGGGACCTCCTAGACGAGCAGTACTTC. This translates into CATSRDLLDEQYF.